This T cell receptor beta chain is drawn from a study of T-cell reconstitution after alpha-beta-depleted transplantation in children. To note about this clonotype: Its specificity is unknown.

Library preparation (for TCRbeta) was performed with unique molecular identifiers. MiXCR, run by TCRdb on the PCR reads, gives a single entry per CDR3 protein. The data show 280,000 or so distinct CDR3 sequences, around a tenth seen once. The CDR3 runs 14 residues. The ends were cut back, 5 bases at V and 3 bases at J, with 13 bases in the middle. Notes on the study in general: Certain patients had high TCRbeta diversity at day 60, and it came from recipient T cells and thymic progenitors that survived. Expanded graft clones numbering several hundred reportedly gave rise to alpha-beta T cells about two months after transplant. At one year after transplant, newly produced T cells mostly accounted for T-cell counts and diversity.

The receptor's source is a male patient between 2 and 10 years old who had a stem cell transplant for chronic granulomatous disease, so the T cells may come from the graft donor. The chain recombines TRBV12-3 or TRBV12-4 with TRBJ1-1, with D perhaps TRBD1 (5 bases). The sample was peripheral blood, taken 180 days after TCRalphabeta/CD19-depleted stem cell transplant. This CDR3 is CASSVRRAHTEAFF. CDR3 bases: TGTGCCAGCAGTGTTCGCAGGGCGCACACTGAAGCTTTCTTT.